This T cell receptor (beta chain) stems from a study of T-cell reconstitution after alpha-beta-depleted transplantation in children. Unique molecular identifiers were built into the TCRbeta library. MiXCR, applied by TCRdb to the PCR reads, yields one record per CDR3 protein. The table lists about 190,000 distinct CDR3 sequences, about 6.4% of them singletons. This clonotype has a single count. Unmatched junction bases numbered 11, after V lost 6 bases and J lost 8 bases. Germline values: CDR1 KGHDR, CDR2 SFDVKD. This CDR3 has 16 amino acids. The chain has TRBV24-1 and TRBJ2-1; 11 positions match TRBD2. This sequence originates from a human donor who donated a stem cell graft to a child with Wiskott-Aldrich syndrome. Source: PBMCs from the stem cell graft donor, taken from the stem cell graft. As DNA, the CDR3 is TGTGCCACCAGTCCCAATACTAGCGGGGGCAGGGATGAGCAGTTCTTC. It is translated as CATSPNTSGGRDEQFF.